What follows are 8 T cell receptor beta chains derived from one specimen sequenced in a study of tumor-infiltrating lymphocytes in oesophageal squamous cell carcinoma. TCRdb fed the PCR reads into MiXCR, producing one record per CDR3 protein. There are just over 15,000 distinct CDR3 sequences in the sample; around half occur only once, and roughly 37% lies in the top ten. The sample taken for sequencing was esophageal tumor tissue. These TCRs come from a female donor with esophageal squamous cell carcinoma.

The gene calls are TRBV12-3 or TRBV12-4 and TRBJ2-4; the D is unclear. The closer fit of TRBJ2-1 to the DNA end suggests the J call may be wrong. The CDR3 is 13 amino acids. The CDR3 DNA follows: TGTGCCAGCAGTTTTTTGGGGTCCAATGAGCAGTTCTTC. As protein: CASSFLGSNEQFF.

This clonotype has only a few counts. The V call is TRBV4-1, the J call TRBJ1-4; a weak D match, TRBD1 (6 bases). V was cut by 3 bases and J by 8 bases, with 16 bases left in between. This CDR3 has 15 amino acids. Germline-derived CDR1 and CDR2 are MGHRA and YSYEKL. CDR3 in DNA: TGCGCCAGCAGCCACGTAGGGGGGCGAGAGGAAAAACTGTTTTTT. Protein sequence: CASSHVGGREEKLFF.

As concerns this clonotype: The CDR3 ends on some other residue instead of the conserved phenylalanine or tryptophan, so this is likely a read error. The DNA is left out, because the CDR3 cannot be placed on it with certainty; the CDR3 is given as TCRdb lists it. The rearrangement links TRBV7-6 to TRBJ2-3; the table gives TRBD2 as D, unverified against the DNA. The CDR3 length is 14 residues, termini included. From germline, CDR1 is SGHVS and CDR2 FNYEAQ. The CDR3 sequence: CASSLRGAEQYFGP.

V is TRBV7-2 and J is TRBJ2-1; 9 positions agree with TRBD1. The CDR3 loop spans 14 amino acids. V was clipped by 1 base and J by 6 bases; unmatched bases: 1. The germline gives CDR1 SGHTA, CDR2 FQGNSA. Written as DNA, the CDR3 is TGTGCCAGCAGCTTAGGACAGGGGGTCAATGAGCAGTTCTTC. Encoded protein: CASSLGQGVNEQFF.

V and J are TRBV5-5 and TRBJ2-5; D could derive from TRBD1 or TRBD2 (5 bases each). The CDR3 covers 14 residues. The germline CDR1 and CDR2 sequences are SGHKS and YYEKEE (reference sequence). V was trimmed by 4 bases and J by 5 bases, leaving 15 bases between them. This CDR3 reads CASSRDPQAETQYF. In DNA, the CDR3 is TGTGCCAGCAGCCGGGACCCCCAGGCGGAGACCCAGTACTTC.

The chain couples TRBV7-2 to TRBJ2-3; no firm D call. The CDR3 consists of 13 residues. Looked up from germline, CDR1 is SGHTA and CDR2 is FQGNSA. Trimming removed 4 bases from V and 9 bases from J, with 14 bases in between. Here the CDR3 DNA reads TGTGCCAGCAGCTCCCAACCCTTCCGGACGCAGTATTTT. This gives the protein CASSSQPFRTQYF.

The chain has TRBV7-1 and TRBJ1-1; no clear D gene. TRBV7-1 is reported as an ORF; its role is uncertain. The CDR3 totals 12 residues. V was clipped by 5 bases and J by 4 bases, with 8 bases between them. In DNA, the CDR3 is TGTGCCAGCAGCCTCCCGCGCACTGAAGCTTTCTTT. It yields the protein CASSLPRTEAFF.

This clonotype turned up a few times. The rearrangement uses TRBV7-9 and TRBJ1-2; maybe TRBD1 (5 bases). CDR1 and CDR2 from the germline V gene are SEHNR and FQNEAQ (reference sequence). Trimming stripped 4 bases from V and 1 base from J, with 13 bases between. The CDR3 is 15 residues long. The CDR3 here is CASSSLGAGNYGYTF. The CDR3 DNA follows: TGTGCCAGCAGCTCCCTAGGGGCCGGTAACTATGGCTACACCTTC.